This T cell receptor (beta chain) comes out of a study of beta chain features in type 1 diabetes. As for this clone: Its specificity is unknown.

Study outcomes and limitations: Shortening that was moderate but significant affected the TCRB CDR3s of Type 1 diabetes patients in all four CD4+ subsets.

Reverse transcribing all isolated RNA meant expressed TCRB transcripts were sequenced. Repertoires were generated with immunoSEQ multiplex PCR, while TCRdb's copy carries only in-frame clones and drops some. The table lists around 650,000 clones, roughly an eighth of them singletons, with around 0.12% in the top ten. This CDR3 is built from 15 residues. Germline loops: CDR1 SEHNR, CDR2 FQNEAQ (reference sequence). V lost 5 bases and J 4 bases, leaving 15 bases between the germline ends. What was sequenced was naive CD4+ T cells from blood. The rearrangement uses TRBV7-9 and TRBJ2-1, with D perhaps matching TRBD1 or TRBD2 (5 bases each). This TCR was sampled from a man aged 25 to 40 with type 1 diabetes. The CDR3 nucleotides are TGTGCCAGCAGCCTCGGGACCACGGGGTACAATGAGCAGTTCTTC. As protein: CASSLGTTGYNEQFF. The whole variable domain, filled in from reference TRBV7-9 and TRBJ2-1, reads DTGVSQNPRHKITKRGQNVTFRCDPISEHNRLYWYRQTLGQGPEFLTYFQNEAQLEKSRLLSDRFSAERPKGSFSTLEIQRTEQGDSAMYLCASSLGTTGYNEQFFGPGTRLTVL.